One sample yielded the 19 T cell receptor beta chains listed below, sequenced in a study of shared clonotypes between healthy human individuals. Data came from immunoSEQ multiplex PCR; TCRdb stores just in-frame clones and leaves some out. The sample lists 1.4 million to 1.5 million clones, 96% occurring once. The material sequenced was naive CD4+ T cells sorted from blood. Regarding subset: CD45RA+ positively selected. The receptors were gathered from a man younger than 45 in good health.

J is TRBJ1-1 and V is TRBV7-3; D uncertain. Germline V lookup: CDR1 SGHTA, CDR2 FQGTGA. There are 13 residues in the CDR3. V was cut by 2 bases and J by 1 base, with 5 bases left in between. The CDR3 protein is CASSLGRNTEAFF. The CDR3 coding sequence is TGTGCCAGCAGCTTAGGGAGGAACACTGAAGCTTTCTTT.

The V and J genes are TRBV15 and TRBJ2-7; D is unclear. Trimming took off 0 bases at V and 0 bases at J, with 15 bases between the two ends. The germline V gene encodes CDR1 LNHNV and CDR2 YYDKDF (reference sequence). The CDR3 runs 17 residues. As DNA, the CDR3 is TGTGCCACCAGCAGAGACCTCCCTCTTCCCCCCTCCTACGAGCAGTACTTC. Encoded protein: CATSRDLPLPPSYEQYF.

This clone was observed once. At the DNA level, this CDR3 is encoded by other sequences in the same sample as well. V is TRBV30 and J is TRBJ2-7; TRBD1 or TRBD2 may be the D gene (6 bases each). V lost 0 bases and J 2 bases, leaving 8 bases between the germline ends. Looked up from germline, CDR1 is GTSNPN and CDR2 is SVGIG (reference sequence). The CDR3 has 13 residues. CDR3 region: CAWSVGGTYEQYF. CDR3 DNA: TGTGCCTGGAGTGTAGGGGGGACCTACGAGCAGTACTTC.

The chain couples TRBV28 to TRBJ1-1; 8 bases agree with TRBD1. From germline, CDR1 is MDHEN and CDR2 SYDVKM. CDR3 length: 17 residues. J was trimmed by 6 bases and V by 2 bases; bases with no gene match: 14. CDR3 in amino acids: CASSLTRQGLWGPEAFF. The CDR3 DNA reads TGTGCCAGCAGTTTAACGAGACAGGGGCTTTGGGGACCTGAAGCTTTCTTT.

The rearrangement uses TRBV9 and TRBJ2-1, with D perhaps TRBD1 (6 bases). Between the trimmed V and J ends, which lost 0 bases and 4 bases, there was a span of 11 bases. The germline gives CDR1 SGDLS, CDR2 YYNGEE. The CDR3 is 15 amino acids. CDR3 sequence reads: CASSVEGDLYNEQFF. The DNA of the CDR3 is TGTGCCAGCAGCGTAGAGGGGGACCTTTACAATGAGCAGTTCTTC.

The chain couples TRBV5-8 to TRBJ2-1; D unclear. The V gene's germline CDR1 is SGHTS and CDR2 YDEGEE. This CDR3 is 15 amino acids long. Trimming stripped 0 bases from V and 1 base from J, with 8 bases between. This chain's CDR3 is CASSLDTVSYNEQFF. The CDR3 nucleotides are TGTGCCAGCAGCTTGGACACAGTATCCTACAATGAGCAGTTCTTC. Looking up the rest from reference TRBV5-8 and TRBJ2-1 gives the full variable domain: EAGVTQSPTHLIKTRGQQATLRCSPISGHTSVYWYQQALGLGLQFLLWYDEGEERNRGNFPPRFSGRQFPNYSSELNVNALELEDSALYLCASSLDTVSYNEQFFGPGTRLTVL.

This chain uses TRBV19 with TRBJ2-2, with 12 bases aligning to TRBD2. This CDR3 region has 17 residues. Germline loops: CDR1 LNHDA, CDR2 SQIVND (reference sequence). Unmatched junction bases numbered 6, after V lost 4 bases and J lost 3 bases. The CDR3 region has the DNA TGTGCCAGTAGTACCCCGAGACTAGCGGGGGACACCGGGGAGCTGTTTTTT. As protein: CASSTPRLAGDTGELFF.

The CDR3 DNA reads TGTGCCAGCACCTCGACTGCCTACGAGCAGTACTTC. Amino acids: CASTSTAYEQYF. The chain has TRBV6-5 and TRBJ2-7; D is ambiguous. The CDR3 runs to 12 residues. V shed 7 bases and J shed 2 bases, with 9 bases lying between them. In germline, CDR1 is MNHEY, CDR2 SVGAGI.

This chain connects TRBV30 to TRBJ1-5; D uncertain. The V end was cut by 2 bases, the J end by 6 bases, with 11 bases between. CDR3 length: 13 amino acids. Germline V gene lookup returns CDR1 GTSNPN and CDR2 SVGIG (reference sequence). Here the CDR3 reads CAWSKGRAQPQHF. The CDR3 nucleotides read TGTGCCTGGAGTAAGGGAAGGGCTCAGCCCCAGCATTTT.

The chain joins TRBV5-1 to TRBJ2-1; 8 bases are a match to TRBD1. Trimming at V came to 1 base and at J to 0 bases, leaving 6 bases not matched to a gene. This CDR3 has 17 amino acids. The germline CDR1 and CDR2 sequences are SGHRS and YFSETQ. For the CDR3, the DNA is TGCGCCAGCAGCTTGACGGGACAGGCGAGCTCCTACAATGAGCAGTTCTTC. Protein sequence: CASSLTGQASSYNEQFF.

The rearrangement links TRBV23-1 to TRBJ1-1, with D hard to call. TRBV23-1 has ORF status, its function being uncertain. The CDR3 totals 13 residues. V lost 7 bases and J 7 bases, leaving 16 bases between the germline ends. The CDR3 loop is CASTNPGRGEAFF. CDR3 nucleotide sequence: TGCGCCAGCACCAACCCCGGCCGGGGTGAAGCTTTCTTT.

The chain combines TRBV6-4 with TRBJ1-2; no clear D gene. Deletions cut 7 bases from V and 4 bases from J, with 16 bases between. Germline CDR1 MRHNA, CDR2 SNTAGT. The CDR3 totals 14 residues. CDR3 coding DNA: TGTGCCAGCAAGGTCGAGGCGGGTGGCTATGGCTACACCTTC. Translating it yields CASKVEAGGYGYTF.

The rearrangement links TRBV9 to TRBJ2-1, with TRBD2 identical over 12 bases. Germline V gene data show CDR1 as SGDLS and CDR2 as YYNGEE. This CDR3 has 15 residues. V was pared by 4 bases and J by 9 bases, with 8 bases of the junction left unmatched. In nucleotides, the CDR3 is TGTGCCAGCAGCATCAGACTAGCGGGAGTAAGTGAGCAGTTCTTC. Translation gives CASSIRLAGVSEQFF.

The J gene is TRBJ2-3, the V gene TRBV2, with D perhaps TRBD2 (5 bases). Deletions cut 3 bases from V and 4 bases from J, with 8 bases between. This CDR3 contains 13 residues. From germline, CDR1 is SNHLY and CDR2 FYNNEI. The CDR3 coding sequence is TGTGCCAGCAGTGATTCGAGGGCAGATACGCAGTATTTT. It yields the protein CASSDSRADTQYF.

Note on this clone: The identical CDR3 is also encoded by other nucleotide sequences in the sample. The J gene is TRBJ1-2, the V gene TRBV2; D may be TRBD1 (6 bases). The CDR3 covers 13 residues. V lost 4 bases and J 3 bases, leaving 9 bases between the germline ends. Germline V gene data show CDR1 as SNHLY and CDR2 as FYNNEI. Written as DNA, the CDR3 is TGTGCCAGCAGTGGCCAGGGGTACTATGGCTACACCTTC. Translated, it gives CASSGQGYYGYTF.

Concerning this clone: A junction end diverges from the germline sequence, so it may reflect a read error. The chain is built from TRBV7-7 and TRBJ2-3; no definite D call. CDR3 length: 14 amino acids. CDR1 and CDR2 (germline): SSHAT, FNYEAQ (reference sequence). The CDR3 region has the DNA TGTGCTAGCAGCTTAGGGCCCAGTGGTGATACGCAGTATTTT. Translation: CASSLGPSGDTQYF. The full variable domain, rest sourced from reference TRBV7-7 and TRBJ2-3, is GAGVSQSPRYKVTKRGQDVTLRCDPISSHATLYWYQQALGQGPEFLTYFNYEAQPDKSGLPSDRFSAERPEGSISTLTIQRTEQRDSAMYRCASSLGPSGDTQYFGPGTRLTVL.

V gene TRBV7-9 combines with J gene TRBJ2-3; the D is unclear. Between the trimmed V and J ends, which lost 1 base and 7 bases, there was a span of 3 bases. The CDR3 length is 11 residues. Germline loops: CDR1 SEHNR, CDR2 FQNEAQ (reference sequence). CDR3 nucleotides: TGTGCCAGCAGCTTAGACCATACGCAGTATTTT. Translation gives CASSLDHTQYF.

In nucleotides, the CDR3 is TGTGCCAGCAGCTTAGCGCCAAAAACCTTTTACAATGAGCAGTTCTTC. Its translation: CASSLAPKTFYNEQFF. The chain is built from TRBV7-9 and TRBJ2-1; D remains ambiguous. V dropped 0 bases and J dropped 4 bases, with 13 bases sitting between them. CDR3 length: 16 amino acids. Germline CDR1 reads SEHNR; CDR2 reads FQNEAQ (reference sequence).

The rearrangement links TRBV2 to TRBJ2-5; D unclear. The CDR3 spans 14 residues. The V end lost 4 bases, the J end lost 3 bases, and 12 bases lay between the germline ends. Germline CDR1 is SNHLY and CDR2 is FYNNEI. The CDR3 bases are TGTGCCAGCAGTGGTGGGTACAGAGAAGAGACCCAGTACTTC. Its translation: CASSGGYREETQYF. Full variable domain (outside the CDR3, taken from reference TRBV2 and TRBJ2-5): EPEVTQTPSHQVTQMGQEVILRCVPISNHLYFYWYRQILGQKVEFLVSFYNNEISEKSEIFDDQFSVERPDGSNFTLKIRSTKLEDSAMYFCASSGGYREETQYFGPGTRLLVL.